This TCR beta chain was identified during a study of blood T cell repertoires in COVID-19. Background on the study: The cDNA or gDNA used as material had been derived from T cells, B-cell-depleted T cells, or PBMCs.

In germline, CDR1 is MNHEY, CDR2 SVGAGI. The trim removed 2 bases at V and 4 bases at J, leaving 6 bases unmatched. This CDR3 contains 15 residues. Original processing notes: Amplification of reference gene primers was used by the study to estimate nucleated cell counts. Data came from immunoSEQ multiplex PCR; TCRdb stores just in-frame clones and leaves some out. V and J calls and clone size are copied from that table; D and trimming were computed from the DNA. In the table there are 75,000 to 95,000 clones, around four fifths of which are singletons. The chain combines TRBV6-5 with TRBJ1-1; TRBD1 aligns across 8 bases. Sample: peripheral blood. The TCR comes from a man aged 45-65 years with acute or convalescent COVID-19. CDR3 coding DNA: TGTGCCAGCAGTTACGGGGCAGGGGGCGGCACTGAAGCTTTCTTT. It yields the protein CASSYGAGGGTEAFF.